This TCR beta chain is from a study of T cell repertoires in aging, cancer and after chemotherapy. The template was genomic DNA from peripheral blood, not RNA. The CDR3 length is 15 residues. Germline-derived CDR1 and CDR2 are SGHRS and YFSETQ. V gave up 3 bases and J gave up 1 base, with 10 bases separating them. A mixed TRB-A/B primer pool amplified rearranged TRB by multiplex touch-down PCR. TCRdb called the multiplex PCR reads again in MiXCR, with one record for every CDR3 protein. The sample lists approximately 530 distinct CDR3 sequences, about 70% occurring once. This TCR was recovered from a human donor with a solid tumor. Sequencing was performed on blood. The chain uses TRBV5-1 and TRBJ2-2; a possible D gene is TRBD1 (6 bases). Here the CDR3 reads CASSWGQGNTGELFF. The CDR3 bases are TGCGCCAGCAGCTGGGGGCAGGGGAACACCGGGGAGCTGTTTTTT.